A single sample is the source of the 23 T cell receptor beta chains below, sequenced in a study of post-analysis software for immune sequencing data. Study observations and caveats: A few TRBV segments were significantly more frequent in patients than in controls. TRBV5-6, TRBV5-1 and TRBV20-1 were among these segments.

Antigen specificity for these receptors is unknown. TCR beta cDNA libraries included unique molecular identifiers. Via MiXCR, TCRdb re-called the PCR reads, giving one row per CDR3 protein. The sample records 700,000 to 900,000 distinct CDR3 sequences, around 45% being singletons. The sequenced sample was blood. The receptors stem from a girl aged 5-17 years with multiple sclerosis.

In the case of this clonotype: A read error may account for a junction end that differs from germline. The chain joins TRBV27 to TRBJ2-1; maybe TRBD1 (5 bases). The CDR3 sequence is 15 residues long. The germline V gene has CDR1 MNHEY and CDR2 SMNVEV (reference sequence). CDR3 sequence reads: CASSRQSGLANVQFF. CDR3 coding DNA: TGTGCCAGCAGTCGCCAATCAGGGCTCGCTAATGTGCAGTTCTTC.

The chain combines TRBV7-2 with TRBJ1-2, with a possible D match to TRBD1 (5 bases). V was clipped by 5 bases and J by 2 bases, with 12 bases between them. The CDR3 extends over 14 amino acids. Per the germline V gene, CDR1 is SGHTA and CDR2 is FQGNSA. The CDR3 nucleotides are TGTGCCAGCAGCCCTGGGGCAGGGAACTATGGCTACACCTTC. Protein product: CASSPGAGNYGYTF.

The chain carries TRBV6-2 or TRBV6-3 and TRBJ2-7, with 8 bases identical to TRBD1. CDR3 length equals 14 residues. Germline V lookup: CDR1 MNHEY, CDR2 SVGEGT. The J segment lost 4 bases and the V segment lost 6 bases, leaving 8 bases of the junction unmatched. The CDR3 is CASSLLTGVYEQYF. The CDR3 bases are TGTGCCAGCAGCCTATTGACAGGGGTGTACGAGCAGTACTTC.

CDR3 protein: CASSHRGKREKLFF. Written as DNA, the CDR3 is TGCGCCAGCAGCCACAGGGGCAAAAGGGAAAAACTGTTTTTT. The rearrangement links TRBV4-3 to TRBJ1-4; tentatively, D is TRBD1 (6 bases). CDR1 LGHNA and CDR2 YSLEER come from the germline V gene. Trimming shortened V by 3 bases and J by 8 bases, and 13 bases separated the two germline ends. The CDR3 length is 14 residues.

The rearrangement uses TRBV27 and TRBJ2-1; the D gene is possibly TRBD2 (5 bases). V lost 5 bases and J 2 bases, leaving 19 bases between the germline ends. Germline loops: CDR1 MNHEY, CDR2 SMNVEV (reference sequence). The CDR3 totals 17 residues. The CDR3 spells CASSPDGEPKTYNEQFF. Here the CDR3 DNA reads TGTGCCAGCAGTCCTGATGGGGAGCCTAAGACCTACAATGAGCAGTTCTTC.

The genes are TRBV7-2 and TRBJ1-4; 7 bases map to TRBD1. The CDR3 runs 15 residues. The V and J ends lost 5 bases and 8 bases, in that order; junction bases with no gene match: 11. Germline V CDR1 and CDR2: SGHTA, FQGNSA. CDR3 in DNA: TGTGCCAGCAGCACGGGTCAGGGGGTTCGAGAAAAACTGTTTTTT. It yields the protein CASSTGQGVREKLFF.

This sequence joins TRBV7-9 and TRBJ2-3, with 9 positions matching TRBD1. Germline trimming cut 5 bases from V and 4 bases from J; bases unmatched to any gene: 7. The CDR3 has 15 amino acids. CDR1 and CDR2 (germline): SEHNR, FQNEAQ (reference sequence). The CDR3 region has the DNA TGTGCCAGCAGCCCTAGGACAGGGGCCGCAGATACGCAGTATTTT. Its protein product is CASSPRTGAADTQYF.

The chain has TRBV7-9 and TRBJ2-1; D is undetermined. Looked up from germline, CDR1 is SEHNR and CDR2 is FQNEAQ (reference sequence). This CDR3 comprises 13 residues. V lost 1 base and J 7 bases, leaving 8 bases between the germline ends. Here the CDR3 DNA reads TGTGCCAGCAGCTTAGGGGTCATGAATGAGCAGTTCTTC. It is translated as CASSLGVMNEQFF. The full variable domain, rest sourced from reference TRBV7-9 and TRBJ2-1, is DTGVSQNPRHKITKRGQNVTFRCDPISEHNRLYWYRQTLGQGPEFLTYFQNEAQLEKSRLLSDRFSAERPKGSFSTLEIQRTEQGDSAMYLCASSLGVMNEQFFGPGTRLTVL.

The CDR3 here is CASKRGVEQYF. CDR3 bases: TGTGCCAGCAAAAGGGGTGTCGAGCAGTACTTC. The chain is built from TRBV28 and TRBJ2-7; a weak D match, TRBD1 (5 bases). Germline CDR1 is MDHEN and CDR2 is SYDVKM. V gave up 7 bases and J gave up 6 bases, with 10 bases separating them. CDR3 length: 11 amino acids.

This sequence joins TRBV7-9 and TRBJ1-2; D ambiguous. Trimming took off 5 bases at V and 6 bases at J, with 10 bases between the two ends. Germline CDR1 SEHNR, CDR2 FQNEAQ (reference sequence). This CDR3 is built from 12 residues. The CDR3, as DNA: TGTGCCAGCAGCGGCACAGAAAATGGCTACACCTTC. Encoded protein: CASSGTENGYTF.

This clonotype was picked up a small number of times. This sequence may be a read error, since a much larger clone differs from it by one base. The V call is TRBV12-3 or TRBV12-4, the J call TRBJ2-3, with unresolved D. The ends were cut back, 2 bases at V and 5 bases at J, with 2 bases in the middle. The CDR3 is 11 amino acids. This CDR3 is CASSLQDTQYF. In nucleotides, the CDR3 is TGTGCCAGCAGTTTACAAGATACGCAGTATTTT.

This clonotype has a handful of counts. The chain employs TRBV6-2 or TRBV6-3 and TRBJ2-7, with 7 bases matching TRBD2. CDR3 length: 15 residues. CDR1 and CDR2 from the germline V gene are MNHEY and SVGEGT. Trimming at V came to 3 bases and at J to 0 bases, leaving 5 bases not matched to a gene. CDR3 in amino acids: CASSYLAGDSYEQYF. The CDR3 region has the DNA TGTGCCAGCAGTTATTTGGCGGGAGACTCCTACGAGCAGTACTTC.

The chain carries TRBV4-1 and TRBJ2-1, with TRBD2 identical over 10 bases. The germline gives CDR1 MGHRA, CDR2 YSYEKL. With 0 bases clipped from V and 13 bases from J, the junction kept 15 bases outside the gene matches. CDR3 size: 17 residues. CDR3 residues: CASSQDLASGSEETQFF. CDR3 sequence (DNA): TGCGCCAGCAGCCAAGATTTGGCTAGCGGGAGTGAAGAGACCCAGTTCTTC.

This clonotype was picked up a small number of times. The CDR3 here is CASSLESQGRTYGYTF. In nucleotides, the CDR3 is TGTGCCAGCAGCTTAGAATCCCAGGGTCGCACCTATGGCTACACCTTC. V is TRBV7-2 and J is TRBJ1-2; perhaps TRBD1 as D (5 bases). Trimming removed 1 base at V and 4 bases at J, with 16 bases between. The germline CDR1 and CDR2 sequences are SGHTA and FQGNSA. This CDR3 is built from 16 residues.

The chain's CDR3 is CATSDTRTSSSYNEQFF. The CDR3 DNA follows: TGTGCCACCAGTGATACCCGGACGTCCAGCTCCTACAATGAGCAGTTCTTC. The V gene is TRBV24-1, the J gene TRBJ2-1; D call uncertain. This CDR3 has 17 amino acids. Germline V gives CDR1 KGHDR, CDR2 SFDVKD. Trimming stripped 3 bases from V and 0 bases from J, with 14 bases between.

The CDR3 region is CSASEGTSGTYEQYF. CDR3 sequence (DNA): TGCAGTGCTAGCGAAGGGACTAGCGGCACCTACGAGCAGTACTTC. The chain couples TRBV20-1 to TRBJ2-7; 11 nucleotides agree with TRBD2. The CDR3 is 15 residues long. CDR1 and CDR2 from the germline V gene are DFQATT and SNEGSKA (reference sequence). The J segment lost 2 bases and the V segment lost 3 bases, leaving 6 bases of the junction unmatched.

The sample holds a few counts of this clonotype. In nucleotides, the CDR3 is TGTGCCAGCAGCGTAAGACCCGTCGGGGGCTCCTACAATGAGCAGTTCTTC. It is translated as CASSVRPVGGSYNEQFF. The chain carries TRBV9 and TRBJ2-1; D possibly corresponds to TRBD2 (6 bases). Trimming removed 1 base at V and 0 bases at J, with 14 bases between. There are 17 residues in the CDR3. Germline CDR1 is SGDLS and CDR2 is YYNGEE.

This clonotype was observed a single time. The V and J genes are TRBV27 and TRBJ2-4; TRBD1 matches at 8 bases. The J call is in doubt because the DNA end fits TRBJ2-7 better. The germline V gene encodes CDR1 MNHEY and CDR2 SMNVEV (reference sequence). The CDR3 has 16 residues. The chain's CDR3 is CASSLSLGQASHEQYF. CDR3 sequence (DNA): TGTGCCAGCAGTTTATCGTTGGGACAGGCTTCCCACGAGCAGTACTTC.

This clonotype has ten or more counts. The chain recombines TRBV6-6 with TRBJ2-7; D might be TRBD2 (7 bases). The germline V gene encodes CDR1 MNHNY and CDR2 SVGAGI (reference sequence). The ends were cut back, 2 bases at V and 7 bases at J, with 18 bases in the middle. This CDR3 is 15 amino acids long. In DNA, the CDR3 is TGTGCCAGCAGTTACCGGACTCCAGGGGAGGGTGAGCAGTACTTC. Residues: CASSYRTPGEGEQYF.

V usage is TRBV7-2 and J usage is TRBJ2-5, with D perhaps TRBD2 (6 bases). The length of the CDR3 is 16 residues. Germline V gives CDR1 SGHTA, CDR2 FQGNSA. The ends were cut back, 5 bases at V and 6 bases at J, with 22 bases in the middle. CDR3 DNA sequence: TGTGCCAGCAGCCCCCGCCGGTTGGGAGGCGTAAAGACCCAGTACTTC. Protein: CASSPRRLGGVKTQYF.

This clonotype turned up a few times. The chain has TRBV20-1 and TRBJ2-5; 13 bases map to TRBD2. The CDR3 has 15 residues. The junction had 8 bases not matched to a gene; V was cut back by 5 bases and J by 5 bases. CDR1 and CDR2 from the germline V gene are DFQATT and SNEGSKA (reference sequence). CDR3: CSAGWTSGSSETQYF. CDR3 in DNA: TGCAGTGCTGGCTGGACTAGCGGGAGTAGTGAGACCCAGTACTTC.

The CDR3 DNA is TGTGCTAGTGGGGGACAGCTTAGCAATCAGCCCCAGCATTTT. This codes for CASGGQLSNQPQHF. J is TRBJ1-5 and V is TRBV12-5; 7 bases fit TRBD1. With V trimmed by 6 bases and J by 0 bases, 2 bases remained unmatched. Germline V CDR1 and CDR2: LGHNT, FRNRAP. The CDR3 runs 14 residues. The variable domain in full, with the rest retrieved from reference TRBV12-5 and TRBJ1-5, is DARVTQTPRHKVTEMGQEVTMRCQPILGHNTVFWYRQTMMQGLELLAYFRNRAPLDDSGMPKDRFSAEMPDATLATLKIQPSEPRDSAVYFCASGGQLSNQPQHFGDGTRLSIL.

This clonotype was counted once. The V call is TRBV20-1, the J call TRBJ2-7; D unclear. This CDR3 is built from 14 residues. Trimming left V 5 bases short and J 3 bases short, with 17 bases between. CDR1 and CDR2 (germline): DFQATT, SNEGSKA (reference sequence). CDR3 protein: CSAGDFLRNYEQYF. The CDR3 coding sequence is TGCAGTGCTGGCGACTTCTTAAGGAACTACGAGCAGTACTTC.